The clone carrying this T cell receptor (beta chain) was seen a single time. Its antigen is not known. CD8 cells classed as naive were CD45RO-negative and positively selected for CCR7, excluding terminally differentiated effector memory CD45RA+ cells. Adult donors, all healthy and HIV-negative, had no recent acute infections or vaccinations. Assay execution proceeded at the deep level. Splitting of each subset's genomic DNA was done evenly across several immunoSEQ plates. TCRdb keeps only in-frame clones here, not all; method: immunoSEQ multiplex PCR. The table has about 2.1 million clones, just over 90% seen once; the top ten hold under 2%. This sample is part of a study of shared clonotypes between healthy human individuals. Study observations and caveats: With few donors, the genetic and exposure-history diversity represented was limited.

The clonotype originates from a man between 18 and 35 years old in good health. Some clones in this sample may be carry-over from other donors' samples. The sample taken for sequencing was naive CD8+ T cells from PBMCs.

CDR3 sequence (DNA): TGTGCCAGCAGCAAAGGTCTAGCGGGAGGAGAGACCCAGTACTTC. It encodes CASSKGLAGGETQYF. V usage is TRBV5-4 and J usage is TRBJ2-5; the match to TRBD2 covers 11 bases. Germline trimming cut 4 bases from V and 4 bases from J; bases unmatched to any gene: 6. The germline gives CDR1 SGHNT, CDR2 YYREEE (reference sequence). The CDR3 spans 15 residues.